The 28 T cell receptor beta chains listed next were all sequenced from one sample in a study of blood T cell repertoires in COVID-19. Generated by immunoSEQ multiplex PCR, the TCRdb table keeps only in-frame clones and is missing some. This table has 200,000 to 250,000 clones, about 82% appearing once. The sequenced sample was peripheral blood. The source is a man older than 75 with acute or convalescent COVID-19.

The V and J genes are TRBV5-1 and TRBJ1-2; perhaps TRBD1 as D (6 bases). The CDR3 extends over 13 amino acids. Trimming removed 3 bases from V and 8 bases from J, with 14 bases in between. Germline values: CDR1 SGHRS, CDR2 YFSETQ. The CDR3 DNA is TGCGCCAGCAGCTCACAGGGAACCAACGGCTACACCTTC. Its translation is CASSSQGTNGYTF.

V is TRBV10-3 and J is TRBJ1-2; D is undetermined. The CDR3 extends over 14 amino acids. V was pared by 4 bases and J by 3 bases, with 12 bases between. Germline V CDR1 and CDR2: ENHRY, SYGVKD. This CDR3 is CAISGRMEDYGYTF. The CDR3 nucleotides are TGTGCCATCAGTGGACGGATGGAGGACTATGGCTACACCTTC.

This clone appeared a few times. The chain recombines TRBV2 with TRBJ2-5; tentatively, D is TRBD2 (6 bases). The V end lost 4 bases, the J end lost 5 bases, and 11 bases lay between the germline ends. The germline gives CDR1 SNHLY, CDR2 FYNNEI. The CDR3 consists of 13 residues. The DNA of the CDR3 is TGTGCCAGCAGTGCAGGGCTAGCGGAGACCCAGTACTTC. Translated: CASSAGLAETQYF.

V gene TRBV6-5 combines with J gene TRBJ1-1; 11 bases are a match to TRBD1. Losses at the gene ends were 6 bases for V and 4 bases for J; bases not matched to a gene: 7. CDR1 and CDR2 from the germline V gene are MNHEY and SVGAGI. The CDR3 covers 15 residues. Here the CDR3 DNA reads TGTGCCAGCAGGCCGGACAGGGGGCCTGGCACTGAAGCTTTCTTT. This translates into CASRPDRGPGTEAFF.

This clone showed up just a few times. V and J are TRBV3-1 (or the pseudogene TRBV3-2) and TRBJ1-6, with D perhaps TRBD1 (6 bases). Germline V gene sequence: CDR1 LGHDT, CDR2 YNNKEL (reference sequence). Deletions cut 6 bases from V and 6 bases from J, with 12 bases between. The CDR3 loop spans 14 amino acids. The CDR3 DNA follows: TGTGCCAGCAGTCTACAGGGTGGTAATTCACCCCTCCACTTT. It yields the protein CASSLQGGNSPLHF.

For the CDR3, the DNA is TGTGCCAGCAGCCTCTCCCCGGGCTACGAGCAGTACTTC. This codes for CASSLSPGYEQYF. The genes are TRBV7-9 and TRBJ2-7; D ambiguous. Per germline, CDR1 SEHNR and CDR2 FQNEAQ (reference sequence). Between the trimmed V and J ends, which lost 5 bases and 3 bases, there was a span of 11 bases. This CDR3 spans 13 amino acids.

Here the CDR3 DNA reads TGTGCCAGCAGTTACAACGGGAACACTGAAGCTTTCTTT. Translation: CASSYNGNTEAFF. The chain recombines TRBV6-5 with TRBJ1-1; D gene unclear. The CDR3 sequence is 13 residues long. Trimming left V 2 bases short and J 1 base short, with 5 bases between. CDR1 and CDR2 from the germline V gene are MNHEY and SVGAGI.

The chain joins TRBV7-9 to TRBJ2-3; 8 nucleotides align to TRBD1. V gave up 5 bases and J gave up 6 bases; unmatched junction bases: 4. Germline assignment: CDR1 SEHNR and CDR2 FQNEAQ (reference sequence). CDR3 length: 13 amino acids. The CDR3 reads CASSQGARDTQYF. CDR3 DNA: TGTGCCAGCAGCCAGGGGGCAAGGGATACGCAGTATTTT.

The CDR3 DNA is TGTGCCAGTAGCGAAGGGGGGGCCCTCACTGAAGCTTTCTTT. Protein product: CASSEGGALTEAFF. The chain carries TRBV19 and TRBJ1-1; D perhaps matches TRBD1 (6 bases). CDR1 is LNHDA, CDR2 SQIVND, per germline (reference sequence). The CDR3 runs to 14 residues. Trimming cost V 6 bases and J 4 bases, with 15 bases left between them.

The chain employs TRBV19 and TRBJ1-5; D is undetermined. Trimming cost V 5 bases and J 2 bases, with 16 bases left between them. The CDR3 runs to 16 residues. CDR1 and CDR2 (germline): LNHDA, SQIVND (reference sequence). CDR3 coding DNA: TGTGCCAGTAGTCCTCCGGAGGGATGGGGCAATCAGCCCCAGCATTTT. Protein product: CASSPPEGWGNQPQHF.

For the CDR3, the DNA is TGTGCCAGCAGCGTAATGGTCCAGGATACGCAGTATTTT. Its protein product is CASSVMVQDTQYF. The chain has TRBV9 and TRBJ2-3; no clear D. This CDR3 is built from 13 residues. Germline CDR1 and CDR2: SGDLS and YYNGEE. V shed 1 base and J shed 6 bases, with 9 bases lying between them.

CDR3 sequence: CASSVVGGQTHEQYF. The CDR3 DNA follows: TGTGCCAGCAGCGTAGTCGGGGGACAGACCCACGAGCAGTACTTC. The gene calls are TRBV9 and TRBJ2-7, with a weak D call TRBD1 (7 bases). CDR3 size: 15 residues. V was trimmed by 0 bases and J by 5 bases, leaving 15 bases between them. Germline CDR1 reads SGDLS; CDR2 reads YYNGEE.

V and J are TRBV7-2 and TRBJ2-7, with 10 bases lining up with TRBD1. V lost 5 bases, J lost 2 bases, and 3 bases stayed unmatched. This CDR3 has 14 amino acids. Germline CDR1 and CDR2: SGHTA and FQGNSA. In DNA, the CDR3 is TGTGCCAGCAGCGGACAGGGGGGCGCCTACGAGCAGTACTTC. This codes for CASSGQGGAYEQYF.

This chain joins TRBV6-5 and TRBJ1-1, with D unresolved. Trimming took 2 bases from V and 6 from J, leaving 7 bases between them. CDR3 size: 12 residues. CDR1 is MNHEY, CDR2 SVGAGI, per germline. DNA of the CDR3: TGTGCCAGCAGTTACGAATCAGCTGAAGCTTTCTTT. Its translation: CASSYESAEAFF.

The CDR3 DNA is TGCAGCGTTCGGACAGGGCAGGATTCACCCCTCCACTTT. Its protein product is CSVRTGQDSPLHF. This chain joins TRBV29-1 and TRBJ1-6; TRBD1 agrees at 8 bases. Germline lookup yields CDR1 SQVTM and CDR2 ANQGSEA. V shed 5 bases, J shed 8 bases, and the junction held 5 bases outside the gene matches. The CDR3 consists of 13 residues.

This clone was detected a few times. The chain links TRBV28 to TRBJ1-5; 7 nucleotides align to TRBD1. V was clipped by 7 bases and J by 4 bases; unmatched bases: 7. This CDR3 contains 14 residues. Germline loops: CDR1 MDHEN, CDR2 SYDVKM. The CDR3 spells CASIKGQANQPQHF. CDR3 nucleotides: TGTGCCAGCATTAAAGGACAGGCTAATCAGCCCCAGCATTTT.

This chain's CDR3 is CASSQNGPYEQYF. DNA for the CDR3: TGTGCCAGCAGCCAAAACGGTCCCTACGAGCAGTACTTC. V and J are TRBV3-1 (or the pseudogene TRBV3-2) and TRBJ2-7, with unresolved D. The germline V and J ends were trimmed by 2 bases and 2 bases, with 7 bases remaining between them. The CDR3 runs to 13 residues. From germline, CDR1 is LGHDT and CDR2 YNNKEL (reference sequence).

This chain joins TRBV5-1 and TRBJ2-1; 11 bases are a match to TRBD2. This CDR3 is 14 amino acids long. Germline CDR1 SGHRS, CDR2 YFSETQ. Losses at the gene ends were 5 bases for V and 8 bases for J; bases not matched to a gene: 6. The CDR3 region is CASSSSGGAYEQFF. The CDR3 nucleotides read TGCGCCAGCAGTAGTAGCGGGGGGGCCTATGAGCAGTTCTTC.

The rearrangement links TRBV5-1 to TRBJ2-2, with 10 bases lining up with TRBD1. Germline V CDR1 and CDR2: SGHRS, YFSETQ. The CDR3 length is 17 residues. The ends lost 7 bases at V and 1 base at J; junction bases unmatched: 10. CDR3 region: CASRRDRGLLNTGELFF. CDR3 DNA: TGCGCCAGCCGCCGGGACAGGGGCCTCCTGAACACCGGGGAGCTGTTTTTT.

V is TRBV2 and J is TRBJ2-3, with 10 bases identical to TRBD2. From germline, CDR1 is SNHLY and CDR2 FYNNEI. J was trimmed by 0 bases and V by 6 bases; bases with no gene match: 3. The CDR3 sequence is 15 residues long. The CDR3 loop reads CASSRSGRSTDTQYF. In nucleotides, the CDR3 is TGTGCCAGCAGCCGTAGCGGGAGGAGCACAGATACGCAGTATTTT. The full variable domain, its missing parts supplied by reference TRBV2 and TRBJ2-3, is EPEVTQTPSHQVTQMGQEVILRCVPISNHLYFYWYRQILGQKVEFLVSFYNNEISEKSEIFDDQFSVERPDGSNFTLKIRSTKLEDSAMYFCASSRSGRSTDTQYFGPGTRLTVL.

The chain carries TRBV6-1 and TRBJ2-7, with D perhaps matching TRBD1 (6 bases). Germline V gene lookup returns CDR1 MNHNS and CDR2 SASEGT. This CDR3 spans 15 amino acids. V lost 0 bases to trimming and J lost 2 bases, with 11 bases between them. As DNA, the CDR3 is TGTGCCAGCAGTGAAGCCCCAGGGGTCCCCTACGAGCAGTACTTC. Its protein product is CASSEAPGVPYEQYF.

This chain links TRBV11-3 with TRBJ1-3; D possibly corresponds to TRBD1 (6 bases). CDR3 size: 15 residues. Germline V gene lookup returns CDR1 SGHNT and CDR2 YENEEA. V lost 5 bases, J lost 4 bases, and 15 bases lay in between. The CDR3 nucleotides are TGTGCCAGCAGCCACCAGGGGTCGGTCGGAAACACCATATATTTT. This encodes CASSHQGSVGNTIYF. The variable domain in full, with the rest retrieved from reference TRBV11-3 and TRBJ1-3, is EAGVVQSPRYKIIEKKQPVAFWCNPISGHNTLYWYLQNLGQGPELLIRYENEEAVDDSQLPKDRFSAERLKGVDSTLKIQPAELGDSAVYLCASSHQGSVGNTIYFGEGSWLTVV.

The chain uses TRBV6-1 and TRBJ1-6, with a weak D call TRBD1 (5 bases). CDR3 length: 15 amino acids. The V and J ends lost 2 bases and 6 bases respectively, with 11 bases between them. CDR1 and CDR2 (germline): MNHNS, SASEGT. The CDR3 loop reads CASSESPGGNSPLHF. CDR3 nucleotides: TGTGCCAGCAGTGAATCCCCGGGGGGTAATTCACCCCTCCACTTT.

The chain recombines TRBV18 with TRBJ1-4; D ambiguous. V dropped 6 bases and J dropped 7 bases, with 15 bases sitting between them. CDR3 size: 14 residues. Germline V lookup: CDR1 KGHSH, CDR2 LQKENI. The CDR3 here is CASSQADTIEKLFF. The DNA for the CDR3 is TGTGCCAGCTCCCAGGCTGATACAATTGAAAAACTGTTTTTT.

V usage is TRBV6-2 or TRBV6-3 and J usage is TRBJ1-1, with 10 positions matching TRBD1. Per the germline V gene, CDR1 is MNHEY and CDR2 is SVGEGT. The V and J ends lost 6 bases and 1 base, in that order; junction bases with no gene match: 11. The CDR3 length is 17 residues. CDR3 sequence reads: CASSWRGTGAPNTEAFF. The CDR3 DNA is TGTGCCAGCAGCTGGAGGGGGACAGGGGCCCCGAACACTGAAGCTTTCTTT.

The table lists this clone with a few counts. The chain employs TRBV19 and TRBJ2-7; tentatively, D is TRBD1 (6 bases). Germline V lookup: CDR1 LNHDA, CDR2 SQIVND (reference sequence). The CDR3 sequence is 13 residues long. Trimming removed 4 bases at V and 3 bases at J, with 10 bases between. The CDR3 loop reads CASSNPQGYEQYF. Written as DNA, the CDR3 is TGTGCCAGTAGTAACCCACAGGGCTACGAGCAGTACTTC.

This rearrangement joins TRBV7-3 to TRBJ1-2; a weak D match, TRBD1 (5 bases). The germline CDR1 and CDR2 sequences are SGHTA and FQGTGA. The CDR3 is 13 amino acids. Trimming left V 2 bases short and J 8 bases short, with 12 bases between. CDR3 amino acids: CASSLELGGGYTF. The CDR3 region has the DNA TGTGCCAGCAGCTTAGAGTTGGGGGGAGGCTACACCTTC.

This chain connects TRBV5-4 to TRBJ2-7, with D maybe TRBD1 (6 bases). CDR3 length: 14 residues. V was trimmed by 0 bases and J by 2 bases, leaving 9 bases between them. CDR1 is SGHNT, CDR2 YYREEE, per germline (reference sequence). The CDR3 DNA follows: TGTGCCAGCAGCTTGGTGGACAGCCCCTACGAGCAGTACTTC. Translated: CASSLVDSPYEQYF.